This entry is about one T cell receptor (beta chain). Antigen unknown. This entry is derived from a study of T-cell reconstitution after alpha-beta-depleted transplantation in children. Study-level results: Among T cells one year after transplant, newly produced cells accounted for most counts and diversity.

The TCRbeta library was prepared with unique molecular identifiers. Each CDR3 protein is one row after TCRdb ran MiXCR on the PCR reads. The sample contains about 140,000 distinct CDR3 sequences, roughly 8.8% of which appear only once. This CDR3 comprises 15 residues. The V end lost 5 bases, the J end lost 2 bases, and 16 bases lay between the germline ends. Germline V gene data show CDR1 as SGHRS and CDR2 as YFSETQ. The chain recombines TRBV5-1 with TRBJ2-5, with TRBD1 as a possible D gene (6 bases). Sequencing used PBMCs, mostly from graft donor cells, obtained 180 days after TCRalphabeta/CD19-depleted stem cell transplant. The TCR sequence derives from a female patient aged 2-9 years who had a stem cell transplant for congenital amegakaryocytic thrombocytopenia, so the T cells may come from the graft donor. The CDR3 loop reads CASRRQPRGQETQYF. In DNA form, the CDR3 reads TGCGCCAGCAGGCGGCAGCCGAGGGGGCAAGAGACCCAGTACTTC.